The next 22 T cell receptor beta chains were all read from a single sample in a study of T-cell memory formation after mild COVID-19 (TCRdb year 2021). The library was obtained by 5' RACE. This sample was sequenced with an Illumina NovaSeq 6000. TCRdb's own reprocessing of the public reads used fastp at Q25 and MiXCR and kept productive beta chains. Under each unique CDR3 protein, matching rows form one entry showing the most common genes and DNA. For this sample there are roughly 200,000 distinct CDR3 sequences; over 20% appear just once. 23% of the sample belongs to the ten largest clones. The specimen sequenced was PBMCs or a T cell subset sorted from them (not recorded which). All receptors come from an adult woman who had mild COVID-19 (a few samples of this study predate the infection). The sample titles of this study are shuffled in the database, so cell type and time point are left out; the donor was told from shared clones.

Here the CDR3 DNA reads TGTGCCACCAGTGACCCTAGAGATACGCAGTATTTT. Translated: CATSDPRDTQYF. The chain employs TRBV24-1 and TRBJ2-3; no clear D gene. CDR1 and CDR2 from the germline V gene are KGHDR and SFDVKD. The germline V and J ends were trimmed by 4 bases and 5 bases, with 6 bases remaining between them. The CDR3 consists of 12 residues.

This clonotype was detected many times. The gene calls are TRBV6-4 and TRBJ2-1, with 14 bases identical to TRBD2. CDR1 and CDR2 (germline): MRHNA, SNTAGT. The CDR3 is 19 residues long. V was clipped by 1 base and J by 5 bases; unmatched bases: 10. The CDR3 sequence: CASSDWTSGGPDTHNEQFF. In DNA form, the CDR3 reads TGTGCCAGCAGTGACTGGACTAGCGGGGGGCCCGACACCCACAATGAGCAGTTCTTC.

V and J are TRBV18 and TRBJ1-2; D gene unclear. The CDR3 spans 14 residues. Germline loops: CDR1 KGHSH, CDR2 LQKENI. Trimming cost V 5 bases and J 4 bases, with 14 bases left between them. DNA of the CDR3: TGTGCCAGCTCATCCGGAGAGGGCATCTATGGCTACACCTTC. Amino acids: CASSSGEGIYGYTF.

This clonotype was seen only a few times. The chain carries TRBV21-1 and TRBJ1-2; TRBD1 was called by the table and not checked on the DNA. TRBV21-1 is an annotated pseudogene. The CDR3 has 13 residues. The CDR3 DNA is TGTGCCAGCAGAAACAGGGATGACTATGGCTACACCTTC. It codes for CASRNRDDYGYTF.

This clonotype was counted only a few times. This chain connects TRBV7-6 to TRBJ2-4, with D uncertain. The CDR3 runs to 15 residues. Trimming removed 0 bases from V and 0 bases from J, with 6 bases in between. The germline V gene encodes CDR1 SGHVS and CDR2 FNYEAQ. Here the CDR3 reads CASSLADGAKNIQYF. The CDR3 coding sequence is TGTGCCAGCAGCTTAGCGGACGGAGCCAAAAACATTCAGTACTTC. The full variable domain, its missing parts supplied by reference TRBV7-6 and TRBJ2-4, is GAGVSQSPRYKVTKRGQDVALRCDPISGHVSLYWYRQALGQGPEFLTYFNYEAQQDKSGLPNDRFSAERPEGSISTLTIQRTEQRDSAMYRCASSLADGAKNIQYFGAGTRLSVL.

This chain links TRBV6-4 with TRBJ2-3; tentatively, D is TRBD1 or TRBD2 (5 bases each). Germline V gene sequence: CDR1 MRHNA, CDR2 SNTAGT. V gave up 0 bases and J gave up 4 bases, with 11 bases separating them. This CDR3 has 15 residues. The CDR3: CASSDSVGASDTQYF. CDR3 DNA sequence: TGTGCCAGCAGTGACTCAGTCGGGGCCTCAGATACGCAGTATTTT.

J is TRBJ1-5 and V is TRBV7-3; D not certain. CDR1 is SGHTA and CDR2 is FQGTGA in the germline V gene. This CDR3 has 13 residues. The V end lost 5 bases, the J end lost 5 bases, and 10 bases lay between the germline ends. CDR3 sequence (DNA): TGTGCCAGCAGCCTTAGGGAGGATCAGCCCCAGCATTTT. Its protein is CASSLREDQPQHF. The variable domain in full, with the rest retrieved from reference TRBV7-3 and TRBJ1-5, is GAGVSQTPSNKVTEKGKYVELRCDPISGHTALYWYRQSLGQGPEFLIYFQGTGAADDSGLPNDRFFAVRPEGSVSTLKIQRTERGDSAVYLCASSLREDQPQHFGDGTRLSIL.

The chain is built from TRBV7-9 and TRBJ1-2; D not certain. CDR3 length: 13 amino acids. CDR1 SEHNR and CDR2 FQNEAQ come from the germline V gene (reference sequence). V was clipped by 5 bases and J by 2 bases, with 9 bases between them. CDR3 in DNA: TGTGCCAGCAGCCCGACGGCCAACTATGGCTACACCTTC. This sequence encodes CASSPTANYGYTF.

This chain links TRBV19 with TRBJ1-1; D is unclear. Trimming took off 5 bases at V and 5 bases at J, with 18 bases between the two ends. Germline CDR1 LNHDA, CDR2 SQIVND (reference sequence). This CDR3 comprises 15 residues. CDR3 coding DNA: TGTGCCAGTAGTCCAAACTTCCTGGCGGGGACTGAAGCTTTCTTT. Translation: CASSPNFLAGTEAFF.

J is TRBJ1-2 and V is TRBV6-5; D unresolved. Deletions cut 6 bases from V and 5 bases from J, with 31 bases between. The CDR3 covers 19 residues. The germline gives CDR1 MNHEY, CDR2 SVGAGI. This CDR3 reads CASSPRWEGLAGILYGYTF. The CDR3 nucleotides read TGTGCCAGCAGCCCTCGATGGGAGGGCCTTGCGGGGATCCTTTATGGCTACACCTTC.

The chain joins TRBV12-3 or TRBV12-4 to TRBJ1-3; D call uncertain. V shed 3 bases and J shed 4 bases, with 4 bases lying between them. This CDR3 has 12 amino acids. CDR3 DNA sequence: TGTGCCAGCAGTTTCGGCGGAAACACCATATATTTT. Translated, it gives CASSFGGNTIYF.

V and J are TRBV6-2 or TRBV6-3 and TRBJ2-1; D call uncertain. Per the germline V gene, CDR1 is MNHEY and CDR2 is SVGEGT. The CDR3 runs 13 residues. Trimming pared 0 bases from V and 6 bases from J, leaving 6 bases between. The CDR3, as DNA: TGTGCCAGCAGTTACTCGTTTGGCAATGAGCAGTTCTTC. Its translation is CASSYSFGNEQFF.

This clonotype was picked up a small number of times. The rearrangement links TRBV15 to TRBJ2-1; 11 bases match TRBD2. Trimming removed 3 bases from V and 4 bases from J; junction bases left unmatched: 2. The germline V gene has CDR1 LNHNV and CDR2 YYDKDF (reference sequence). The CDR3 has 15 residues. The CDR3 protein is CATSRGLAEYNEQFF. The CDR3 DNA is TGTGCCACCAGCAGGGGACTAGCGGAATACAATGAGCAGTTCTTC. The whole variable domain, filled in from reference TRBV15 and TRBJ2-1, reads DAMVIQNPRYQVTQFGKPVTLSCSQTLNHNVMYWYQQKSSQAPKLLFHYYDKDFNNEADTPDNFQSRRPNTSFCFLDIRSPGLGDTAMYLCATSRGLAEYNEQFFGPGTRLTVL.

J is TRBJ1-1 and V is TRBV7-3; D not resolved. The CDR3 is 18 residues long. Per germline, CDR1 SGHTA and CDR2 FQGTGA. V dropped 2 bases and J dropped 3 bases, with 22 bases sitting between them. CDR3 DNA: TGTGCCAGCAGCTTACCGCCCCTTGGTTTCGCCGTGGACACTGAAGCTTTCTTT. Its translation is CASSLPPLGFAVDTEAFF.

This clonotype has just a few counts. The chain employs TRBV29-1 and TRBJ2-2; the match to TRBD1 covers 7 bases. CDR1 and CDR2 (germline): SQVTM, ANQGSEA. V lost 4 bases to trimming and J lost 4 bases; unmatched junction nucleotides: 12. The CDR3 spans 16 residues. CDR3 in amino acids: CSVGDSTHISTGELFF. Written as DNA, the CDR3 is TGCAGCGTTGGGGACAGCACCCATATATCCACCGGGGAGCTGTTTTTT.

This chain links TRBV29-1 with TRBJ2-7; 8 bases agree with TRBD2. The V gene end was trimmed by 3 bases and the J gene end by 4 bases; junction bases not matched to a gene: 8. Germline V gene sequence: CDR1 SQVTM, CDR2 ANQGSEA. The CDR3 length is 14 residues. The CDR3 nucleotides read TGCAGCGTTGATAGGAGCGGGAGTGGGTACGAGCAGTACTTC. Translating gives CSVDRSGSGYEQYF.

The chain employs TRBV9 and TRBJ2-2; TRBD2 matches at 10 bases. Germline CDR1 is SGDLS and CDR2 is YYNGEE. CDR3 length: 17 residues. J lost 2 bases, V lost 3 bases, and 7 bases had no gene match. CDR3 in amino acids: CASSASEREGNTGELFF. CDR3 bases: TGTGCCAGCAGCGCATCGGAGCGGGAGGGCAACACCGGGGAGCTGTTTTTT. The entire variable domain, with the rest obtained from reference TRBV9 and TRBJ2-2, is as follows: DSGVTQTPKHLITATGQRVTLRCSPRSGDLSVYWYQQSLDQGLQFLIQYYNGEERAKGNILERFSAQQFPDLHSELNLSSLELGDSALYFCASSASEREGNTGELFFGEGSRLTVL.

The sample holds a few counts of this clonotype. The J gene is TRBJ2-1, the V gene TRBV24-1; a possible D gene is TRBD1 (6 bases). CDR3 size: 15 residues. V lost 5 bases to trimming and J lost 4 bases, with 14 bases between them. CDR1 and CDR2 (germline): KGHDR, SFDVKD. The CDR3 nucleotides read TGTGCCACCAGTGCTGGCAGGGGTCTTTACAATGAGCAGTTCTTC. Amino acid sequence: CATSAGRGLYNEQFF.

This sequence joins TRBV4-1 and TRBJ2-7, with D unclear. This CDR3 is built from 13 residues. V lost 1 base and J 4 bases, leaving 8 bases between the germline ends. Germline V gives CDR1 MGHRA, CDR2 YSYEKL. DNA for the CDR3: TGCGCCAGCAGCCAAGTGGACGGTTACGAGCAGTACTTC. It encodes CASSQVDGYEQYF.

The chain combines TRBV7-2 with TRBJ2-3; 7 bases are shared with TRBD1. Germline V gene data show CDR1 as SGHTA and CDR2 as FQGNSA. The length of the CDR3 is 16 residues. Unmatched junction bases numbered 11, after V lost 4 bases and J lost 4 bases. The CDR3 spells CASSSGPDRISDTQYF. CDR3 bases: TGTGCCAGCAGCTCCGGGCCGGACAGGATATCAGATACGCAGTATTTT.

In its sample, this clonotype was seen a few times. The rearrangement links TRBV20-1 to TRBJ2-5; 11 nucleotides match TRBD2. Germline V gene sequence: CDR1 DFQATT, CDR2 SNEGSKA (reference sequence). The CDR3 has 20 amino acids. V shed 4 bases and J 2 bases; nucleotides not matched to a gene: 21. CDR3 DNA: TGCAGTGCTACAGATAGCGGGGGGGGTGGCTCCGGCTCCTTACAAGAGACCCAGTACTTC. It translates to CSATDSGGGGSGSLQETQYF.

This clonotype was observed at least ten times. CDR3 region: CASSPPSGLYNEQFF. The CDR3 DNA reads TGTGCCAGCAGCCCCCCTAGCGGCCTCTACAATGAGCAGTTCTTC. The V gene is TRBV7-9, the J gene TRBJ2-1, with 7 bases matching TRBD2. The CDR3 has 15 residues. V shed 5 bases, J shed 3 bases, and the junction held 7 bases outside the gene matches. Germline V CDR1 and CDR2: SEHNR, FQNEAQ (reference sequence).